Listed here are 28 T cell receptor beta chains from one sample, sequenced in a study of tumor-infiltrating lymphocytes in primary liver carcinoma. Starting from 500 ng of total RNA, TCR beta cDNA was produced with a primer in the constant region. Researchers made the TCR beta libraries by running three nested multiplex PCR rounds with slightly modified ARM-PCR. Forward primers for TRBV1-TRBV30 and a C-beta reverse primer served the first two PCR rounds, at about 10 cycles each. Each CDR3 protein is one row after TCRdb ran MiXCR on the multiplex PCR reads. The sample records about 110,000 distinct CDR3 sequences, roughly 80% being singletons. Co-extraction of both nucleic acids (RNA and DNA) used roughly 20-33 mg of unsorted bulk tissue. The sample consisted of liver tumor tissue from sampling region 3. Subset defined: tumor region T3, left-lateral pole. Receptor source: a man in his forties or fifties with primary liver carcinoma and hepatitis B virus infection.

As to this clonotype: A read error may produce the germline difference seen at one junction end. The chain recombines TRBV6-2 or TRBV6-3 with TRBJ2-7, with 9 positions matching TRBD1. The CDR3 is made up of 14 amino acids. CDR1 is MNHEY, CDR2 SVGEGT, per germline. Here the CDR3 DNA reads TGTGCCAACAGCCTACGGGACAGGGCCCACGAGCAGCACTTC. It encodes CANSLRDRAHEQHF.

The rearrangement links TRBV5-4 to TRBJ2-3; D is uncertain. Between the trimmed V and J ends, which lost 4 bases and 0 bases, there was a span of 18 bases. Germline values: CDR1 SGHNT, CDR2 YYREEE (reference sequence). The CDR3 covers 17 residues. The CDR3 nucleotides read TGTGCCAGCAGCACTTCCCGCGCGAGATCTAGCACAGATACGCAGTATTTT. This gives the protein CASSTSRARSSTDTQYF.

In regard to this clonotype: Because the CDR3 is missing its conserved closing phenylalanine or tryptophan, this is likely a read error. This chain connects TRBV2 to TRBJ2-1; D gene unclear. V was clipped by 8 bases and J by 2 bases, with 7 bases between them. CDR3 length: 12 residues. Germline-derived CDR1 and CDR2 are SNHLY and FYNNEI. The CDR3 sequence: CASGRTYNEQFS. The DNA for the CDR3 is TGTGCCAGCGGCAGGACCTACAATGAGCAGTTCTCC.

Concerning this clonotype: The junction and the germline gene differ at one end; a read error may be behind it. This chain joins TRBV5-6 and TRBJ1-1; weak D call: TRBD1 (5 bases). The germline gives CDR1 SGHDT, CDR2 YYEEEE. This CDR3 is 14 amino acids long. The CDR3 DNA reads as TGTGTCAGCAGCTTGGGGGAGGTTGGTGCAGAAGCTCTCTTT. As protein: CVSSLGEVGAEALF.

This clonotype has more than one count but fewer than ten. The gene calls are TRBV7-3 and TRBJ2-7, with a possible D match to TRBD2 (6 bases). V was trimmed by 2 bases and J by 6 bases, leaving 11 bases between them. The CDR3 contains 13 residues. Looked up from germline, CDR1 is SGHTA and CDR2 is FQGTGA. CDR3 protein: CASSLDLGGEQYF. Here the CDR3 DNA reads TGTGCCAGCAGCTTAGATTTGGGGGGCGAGCAGTACTTC.

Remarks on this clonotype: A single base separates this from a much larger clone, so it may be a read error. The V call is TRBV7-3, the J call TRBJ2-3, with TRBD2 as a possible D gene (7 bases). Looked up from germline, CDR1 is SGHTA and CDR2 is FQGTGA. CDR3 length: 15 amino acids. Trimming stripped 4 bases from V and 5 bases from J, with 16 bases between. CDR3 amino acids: CASSSLRGEGDTQYF. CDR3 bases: TGTGCCAGCAGCTCCCTGAGGGGGGAGGGAGATACGCAGTATTTT. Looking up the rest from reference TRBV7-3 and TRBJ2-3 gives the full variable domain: GAGVSQTPSNKVTEKGKYVELRCDPISGHTALYWYRQSLGQGPEFLIYFQGTGAADDSGLPNDRFFAVRPEGSVSTLKIQRTERGDSAVYLCASSSLRGEGDTQYFGPGTRLTVL.

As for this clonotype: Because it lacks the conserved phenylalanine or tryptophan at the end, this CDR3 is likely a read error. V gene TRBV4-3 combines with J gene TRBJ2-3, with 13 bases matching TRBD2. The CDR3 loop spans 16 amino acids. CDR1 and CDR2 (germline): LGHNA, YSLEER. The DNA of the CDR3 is TGCGTCAGCAGCCAGGGGACTAGCGGGACTACAGATACGCAGTATTTG. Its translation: CVSSQGTSGTTDTQYL.

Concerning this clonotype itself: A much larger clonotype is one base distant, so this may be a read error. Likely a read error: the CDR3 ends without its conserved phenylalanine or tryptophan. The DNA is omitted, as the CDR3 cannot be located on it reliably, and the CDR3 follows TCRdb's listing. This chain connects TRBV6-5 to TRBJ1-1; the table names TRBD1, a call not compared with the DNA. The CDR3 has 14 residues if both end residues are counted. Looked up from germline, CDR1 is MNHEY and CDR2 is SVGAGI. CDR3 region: CASSSRDRVTEASL.

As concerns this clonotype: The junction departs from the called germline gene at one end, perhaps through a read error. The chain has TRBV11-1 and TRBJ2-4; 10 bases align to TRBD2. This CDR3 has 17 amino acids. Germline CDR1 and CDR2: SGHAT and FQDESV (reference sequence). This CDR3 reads CDSSFPGTSVTKDIQYF. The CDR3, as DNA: TGTGACAGCAGCTTTCCCGGGACTAGCGTGACTAAAGACATTCAGTACTTC.

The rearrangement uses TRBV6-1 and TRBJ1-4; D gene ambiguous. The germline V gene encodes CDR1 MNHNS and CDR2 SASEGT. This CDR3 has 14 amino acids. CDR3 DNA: TGTACCAACAGTAAGGATAGGGAGAGTGAAAAACTGTTTTTT. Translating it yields CTNSKDRESEKLFF.

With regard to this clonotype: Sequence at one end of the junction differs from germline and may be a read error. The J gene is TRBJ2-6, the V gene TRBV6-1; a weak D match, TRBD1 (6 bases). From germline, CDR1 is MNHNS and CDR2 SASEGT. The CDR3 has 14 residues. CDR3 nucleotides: TGTTCCAGCAGGGACATGGCTGGGGCCAACGTCCTGACTTTC. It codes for CSSRDMAGANVLTF.

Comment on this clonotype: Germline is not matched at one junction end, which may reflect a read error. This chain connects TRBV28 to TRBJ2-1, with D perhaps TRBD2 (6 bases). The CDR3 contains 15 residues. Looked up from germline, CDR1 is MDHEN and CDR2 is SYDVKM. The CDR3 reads CASSVGSGFYNEQFF. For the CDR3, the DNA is TGTGCCAGCAGCGTCGGGAGCGGATTCTACAATGAGCAGTTCTTT.

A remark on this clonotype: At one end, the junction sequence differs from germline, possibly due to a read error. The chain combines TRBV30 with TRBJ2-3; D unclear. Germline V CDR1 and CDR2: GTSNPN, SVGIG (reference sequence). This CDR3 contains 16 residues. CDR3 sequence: CPWSVSLVPGQDTQYF. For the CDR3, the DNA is TGTCCCTGGAGTGTATCTCTAGTGCCCGGTCAAGATACGCAGTATTTT.

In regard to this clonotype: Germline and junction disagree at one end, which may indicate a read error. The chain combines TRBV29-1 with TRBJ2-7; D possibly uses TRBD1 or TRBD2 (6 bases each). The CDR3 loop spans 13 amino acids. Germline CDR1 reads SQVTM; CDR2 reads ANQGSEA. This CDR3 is CAVGGVSTYEQYF. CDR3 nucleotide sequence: TGCGCCGTCGGGGGCGTATCGACCTACGAGCAGTATTTC.

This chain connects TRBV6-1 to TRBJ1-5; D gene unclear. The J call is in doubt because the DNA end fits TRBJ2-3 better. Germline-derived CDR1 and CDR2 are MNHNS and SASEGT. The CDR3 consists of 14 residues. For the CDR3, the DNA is TGTGCCAGCAGTGAAGTCGGGTCCAATCAGTCCCAGTATTTT. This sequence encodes CASSEVGSNQSQYF.

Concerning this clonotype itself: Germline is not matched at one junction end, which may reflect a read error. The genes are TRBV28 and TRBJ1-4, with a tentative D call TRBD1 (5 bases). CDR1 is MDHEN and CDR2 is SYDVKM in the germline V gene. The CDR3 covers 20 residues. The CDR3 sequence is CVSSLIGLVNTGVQNEKLFF. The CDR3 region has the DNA TGTGTCAGCAGTTTAATAGGTCTGGTGAATACGGGGGTCCAGAATGAAAAACTGTTCTTT.

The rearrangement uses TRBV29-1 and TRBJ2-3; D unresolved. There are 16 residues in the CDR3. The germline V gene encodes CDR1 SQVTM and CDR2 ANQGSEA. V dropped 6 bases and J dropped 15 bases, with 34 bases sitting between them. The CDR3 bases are TGCAGCGTCGCTGGAGTGGACGGACGTAGCATAGATATGCAATATTTT. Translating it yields CSVAGVDGRSIDMQYF.

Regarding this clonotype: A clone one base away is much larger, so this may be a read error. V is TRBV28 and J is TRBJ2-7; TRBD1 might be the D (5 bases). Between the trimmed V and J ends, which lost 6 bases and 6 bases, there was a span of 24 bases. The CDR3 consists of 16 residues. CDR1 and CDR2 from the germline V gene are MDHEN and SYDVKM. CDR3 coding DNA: TGTGCCAGCAGCCCCCCCGGACATGGTCAAAGGGGCGAGCAGTACTTC. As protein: CASSPPGHGQRGEQYF. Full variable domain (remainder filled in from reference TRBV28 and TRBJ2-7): DVKVTQSSRYLVKRTGEKVFLECVQDMDHENMFWYRQDPGLGLRLIYFSYDVKMKEKGDIPEGYSVSREKKERFSLILESASTNQTSMYLCASSPPGHGQRGEQYFGPGTRLTVT.

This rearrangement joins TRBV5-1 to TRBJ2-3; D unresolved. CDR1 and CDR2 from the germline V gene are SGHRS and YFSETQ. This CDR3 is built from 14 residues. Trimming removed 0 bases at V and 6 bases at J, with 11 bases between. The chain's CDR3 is CASSLGKLGDTQYF. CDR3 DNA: TGCGCCAGCAGCTTGGGCAAACTGGGTGATACGCAGTATTTT.

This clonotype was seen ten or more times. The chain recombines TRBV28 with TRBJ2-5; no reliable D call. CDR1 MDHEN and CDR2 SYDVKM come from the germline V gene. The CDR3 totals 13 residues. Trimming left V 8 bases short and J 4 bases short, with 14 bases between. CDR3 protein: CASRRQGPETQYF. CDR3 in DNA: TGTGCCAGCCGCCGACAAGGCCCAGAGACCCAGTACTTC.

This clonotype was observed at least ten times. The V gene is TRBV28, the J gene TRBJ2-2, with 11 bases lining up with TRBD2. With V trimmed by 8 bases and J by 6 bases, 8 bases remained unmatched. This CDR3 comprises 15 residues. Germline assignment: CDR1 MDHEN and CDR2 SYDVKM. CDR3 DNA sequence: TGTGCCAGCCGACGACTAGCGGGAATGGCCGGGGAGCTGTTTTTT. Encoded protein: CASRRLAGMAGELFF. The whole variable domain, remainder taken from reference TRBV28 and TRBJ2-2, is DVKVTQSSRYLVKRTGEKVFLECVQDMDHENMFWYRQDPGLGLRLIYFSYDVKMKEKGDIPEGYSVSREKKERFSLILESASTNQTSMYLCASRRLAGMAGELFFGEGSRLTVL.

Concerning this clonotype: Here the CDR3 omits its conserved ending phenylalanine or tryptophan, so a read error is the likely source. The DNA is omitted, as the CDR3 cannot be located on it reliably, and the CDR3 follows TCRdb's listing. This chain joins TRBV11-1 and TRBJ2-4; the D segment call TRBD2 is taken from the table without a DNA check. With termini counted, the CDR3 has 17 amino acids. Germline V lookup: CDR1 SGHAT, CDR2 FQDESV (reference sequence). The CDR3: CASSFPGTMGTKNIQYI.

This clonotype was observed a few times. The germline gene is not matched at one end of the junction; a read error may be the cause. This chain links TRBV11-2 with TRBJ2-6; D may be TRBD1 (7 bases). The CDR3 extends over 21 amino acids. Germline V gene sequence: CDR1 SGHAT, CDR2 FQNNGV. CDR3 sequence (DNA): TGTGCTAGCAGCATGGGGGGAGACAGGGTCATTTCGCTCTCTGGGGCCAACGTCCTGACTTTC. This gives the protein CASSMGGDRVISLSGANVLTF.

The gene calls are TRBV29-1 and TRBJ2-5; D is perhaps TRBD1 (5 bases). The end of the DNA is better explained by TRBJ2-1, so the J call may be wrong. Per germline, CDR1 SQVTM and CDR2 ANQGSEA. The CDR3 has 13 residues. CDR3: CSVVGDVQETQFF. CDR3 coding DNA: TGCAGCGTTGTAGGGGATGTGCAAGAGACCCAGTTCTTC.

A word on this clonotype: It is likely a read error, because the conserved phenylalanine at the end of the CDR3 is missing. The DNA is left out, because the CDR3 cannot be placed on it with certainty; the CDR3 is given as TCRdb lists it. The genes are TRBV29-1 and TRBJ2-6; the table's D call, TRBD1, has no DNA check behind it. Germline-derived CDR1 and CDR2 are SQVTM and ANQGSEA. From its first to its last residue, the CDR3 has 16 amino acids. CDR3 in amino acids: CSVFRDTDSGANILAL.

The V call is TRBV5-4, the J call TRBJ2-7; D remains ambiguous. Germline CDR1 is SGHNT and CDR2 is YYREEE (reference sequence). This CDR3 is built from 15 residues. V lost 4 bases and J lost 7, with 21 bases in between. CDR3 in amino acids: CASSTPSGRTQEQYF. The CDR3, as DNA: TGTGCCAGCAGCACCCCGAGTGGCAGGACCCAGGAGCAGTACTTC.

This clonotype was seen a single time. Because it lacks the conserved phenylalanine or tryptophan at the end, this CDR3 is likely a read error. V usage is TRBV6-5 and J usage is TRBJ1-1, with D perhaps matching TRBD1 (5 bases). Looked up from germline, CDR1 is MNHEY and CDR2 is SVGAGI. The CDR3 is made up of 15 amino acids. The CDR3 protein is CASSYSPTGNTEAFL. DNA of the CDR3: TGTGCCAGCAGCTACTCGCCAACAGGGAACACTGAAGCTTTCCTT.

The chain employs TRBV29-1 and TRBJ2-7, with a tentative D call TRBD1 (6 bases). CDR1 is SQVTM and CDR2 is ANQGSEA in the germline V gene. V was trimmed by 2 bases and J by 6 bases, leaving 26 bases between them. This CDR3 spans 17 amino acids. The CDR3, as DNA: TGCAGCGTTGAATTCTCTGCCCGGGACATGGGGCTTCTCGAGCAGTACTTC. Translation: CSVEFSARDMGLLEQYF.